These 8 T cell receptor beta chains share one sample of origin, sequenced in a study of early T cells in non-severe SARS-CoV-2 infection. TCRdb called the 5' RACE reads again in MiXCR, with one record for every CDR3 protein. The sample shows tens of thousands of distinct CDR3 sequences, more than 5.5% of them seen only once. Sequenced here: whole blood, sampled at baseline. The receptors originated from an adult who was a healthcare worker with PCR-confirmed SARS-CoV-2 infection or an uninfected control (not recorded which).

This clonotype showed up many times. The gene calls are TRBV19 and TRBJ2-1; weak D call: TRBD1 (6 bases). The CDR3 is 18 residues long. The V and J ends lost 4 bases and 0 bases respectively, with 19 bases between them. Germline CDR1 is LNHDA and CDR2 is SQIVND (reference sequence). The CDR3 is CASSRGRGLPSSYNEQFF. DNA for the CDR3: TGTGCCAGTAGTAGGGGCAGGGGCCTACCGAGCTCCTACAATGAGCAGTTCTTC.

In this sample, this clonotype turned up a few times. A much larger clone sits a single nucleotide away, making a read error possible. The V and J genes are TRBV19 and TRBJ2-4; 7 nucleotides agree with TRBD1. The CDR3 extends over 17 amino acids. Germline V gene data show CDR1 as LNHDA and CDR2 as SQIVND (reference sequence). CDR3 residues: CASSILRQGGDKNFQYF. The DNA for the CDR3 is TGTGCCAGTAGTATTTTACGACAGGGCGGAGACAAAAACTTTCAGTACTTC.

This clonotype was counted ten times or more. The chain recombines TRBV18 with TRBJ1-5; D might be TRBD1 (5 bases). The length of the CDR3 is 16 residues. CDR1 and CDR2 (germline): KGHSH, LQKENI. The V and J ends lost 2 bases and 1 base respectively, with 12 bases between them. CDR3 loop: CASSPAGLLSNQPQHF. In nucleotides, the CDR3 is TGTGCCAGCTCACCAGCAGGGCTACTGAGCAATCAGCCCCAGCATTTT.

In its sample, this clonotype was seen a few times. V gene TRBV5-5 combines with J gene TRBJ1-2; no clear D. The V end was cut by 0 bases, the J end by 2 bases, with 14 bases between. This CDR3 region has 16 residues. Germline CDR1 and CDR2: SGHKS and YYEKEE (reference sequence). CDR3 sequence reads: CASSLGQLPINYGYTF. The CDR3 DNA is TGTGCCAGCAGCTTGGGCCAGCTGCCAATCAACTATGGCTACACCTTC.

This clonotype has a count of ten or more. The V call is TRBV11-3, the J call TRBJ2-3; D gene ambiguous. Germline CDR1 is SGHNT and CDR2 is YENEEA. Trimming shortened V by 0 bases and J by 5 bases, and 12 bases separated the two germline ends. This CDR3 region has 15 residues. Written as DNA, the CDR3 is TGTGCCAGCAGCTTAGAAGGCAGGCCCGGAGATACGCAGTATTTT. Translating it yields CASSLEGRPGDTQYF. Filled out from reference TRBV11-3 and TRBJ2-3, the complete variable domain reads EAGVVQSPRYKIIEKKQPVAFWCNPISGHNTLYWYLQNLGQGPELLIRYENEEAVDDSQLPKDRFSAERLKGVDSTLKIQPAELGDSAVYLCASSLEGRPGDTQYFGPGTRLTVL.

Many counts were recorded for this clonotype. This chain uses TRBV11-2 with TRBJ2-2; D is unclear. Germline CDR1 SGHAT, CDR2 FQNNGV. V lost 0 bases and J lost 1, with 9 bases in between. The CDR3 is 16 amino acids. The CDR3 sequence: CASSLDRQGNTGELFF. The CDR3, as DNA: TGTGCCAGCAGCTTAGATCGTCAAGGGAACACCGGGGAGCTGTTTTTT.

The table lists this clonotype with many counts. V is TRBV11-2 and J is TRBJ1-2, with D possibly TRBD1 on 6 matching bases. The ends were cut back, 5 bases at V and 4 bases at J, with 14 bases in the middle. Germline-derived CDR1 and CDR2 are SGHAT and FQNNGV. The CDR3 is 14 residues long. DNA of the CDR3: TGTGCCAGCAGCCCTCTTGGACAGCCCTATGGCTACACCTTC. Translation: CASSPLGQPYGYTF.

In its sample, this clonotype was seen a few times. This sequence joins TRBV29-1 and TRBJ1-1; D is undetermined. Trimming cost V 0 bases and J 5 bases, with 7 bases left between them. Germline assignment: CDR1 SQVTM and CDR2 ANQGSEA. The CDR3 sequence is 12 residues long. The CDR3 region is CSVEEGRTEAFF. The CDR3 DNA reads TGCAGCGTTGAAGAGGGTCGTACTGAAGCTTTCTTT.